The 2 T cell receptor beta chains given below trace back to one sample, sequenced in a study of blood T cell repertoires in COVID-19. Sequenced by immunoSEQ multiplex PCR; TCRdb stores in-frame clones only, minus some. The sample consists of tens of thousands of clones, roughly nine tenths of them appearing once. Sequenced input: peripheral blood. These receptors were obtained from a man aged 50 to 60 with COVID-19, enrolled during active disease.

V is TRBV6-1 and J is TRBJ1-5; TRBD1 agrees at 9 bases. Germline loops: CDR1 MNHNS, CDR2 SASEGT. J lost 14 bases, V lost 3 bases, and 2 bases had no gene match. The CDR3 covers 11 residues. CDR3 DNA sequence: TGTGCCAGCAGTGAGACAGGGGGAGAGCATTTT. Its translation: CASSETGGEHF.

This clone has a single count. The gene calls are TRBV3-1 (or the pseudogene TRBV3-2) and TRBJ1-2; 11 bases match TRBD1. In germline, CDR1 is LGHDT, CDR2 YNNKEL (reference sequence). The CDR3 spans 14 residues. The junction had 0 bases not matched to a gene; V was cut back by 4 bases and J by 2 bases. CDR3 DNA sequence: TGTGCCAGCAGCCGGGACAGGGGGAACTATGGCTACACCTTC. This codes for CASSRDRGNYGYTF.